The 20 T cell receptor beta chains below were found in one sample sequenced in a study of beta chain features in type 1 diabetes. The entirety of the isolated RNA underwent reverse transcription, so expressed TCRB transcripts were sequenced. Using immunoSEQ multiplex PCR, the repertoire was profiled, and TCRdb retains in-frame clones only, with some absent. Seen here are about 900,000 clones, roughly a sixth observed once, and the top ten hold 0.023%. Sequenced material: naive CD4+ T cells from blood. These receptors were taken from a woman in her late teens or twenties in good health.

Remarks on this clone: This sample also contains other DNA sequences that code for the same CDR3. The gene calls are TRBV5-4 and TRBJ2-1; TRBD2 matches at 8 bases. V lost 1 base and J lost 5; bases outside the gene matches: 5. Germline CDR1 SGHNT, CDR2 YYREEE (reference sequence). The CDR3 is made up of 15 amino acids. Written as DNA, the CDR3 is TGTGCCAGCAGCTTGACTAGCGGCAGCCACAATGAGCAGTTCTTC. Amino acid sequence: CASSLTSGSHNEQFF.

This clone has a handful of counts. V usage is TRBV15 and J usage is TRBJ2-1; D may match TRBD1 or TRBD2 (6 bases each). V was pared by 5 bases and J by 3 bases, with 17 bases between. CDR1 is LNHNV and CDR2 is YYDKDF in the germline V gene (reference sequence). This CDR3 spans 16 amino acids. The CDR3 region has the DNA TGTGCCACCAGCCGCCGGGGGCGGATCATCTACAATGAGCAGTTCTTC. Translating gives CATSRRGRIIYNEQFF.

This clone was counted a few times. The chain joins TRBV5-6 to TRBJ2-5, with a tentative D call TRBD1 (5 bases). The length of the CDR3 is 14 residues. The germline gives CDR1 SGHDT, CDR2 YYEEEE. Trimming removed 3 bases at V and 4 bases at J, with 13 bases between. The CDR3: CASSWQGSGETQYF. Written as DNA, the CDR3 is TGTGCCAGCAGCTGGCAGGGTTCTGGAGAGACCCAGTACTTC.

This sequence joins TRBV29-1 and TRBJ2-2; 8 positions agree with TRBD2. V lost 4 bases, J lost 3 bases, and 7 bases stayed unmatched. The CDR3 runs 15 residues. Germline assignment: CDR1 SQVTM and CDR2 ANQGSEA. The CDR3 DNA reads TGCAGCGTTGGGTTCTCAGCGGGGGACACCGGGGAGCTGTTTTTT. Residues: CSVGFSAGDTGELFF.

The CDR3 loop is CAISESGQGKSPLHF. CDR3 sequence (DNA): TGTGCCATCAGTGAGTCCGGACAGGGGAAATCACCCCTCCACTTT. The chain joins TRBV10-3 to TRBJ1-6; 9 bases fit TRBD1. Looked up from germline, CDR1 is ENHRY and CDR2 is SYGVKD. The CDR3 runs 15 residues. V shed 0 bases and J 10 bases; nucleotides not matched to a gene: 4.

This clone was recorded a few times. The gene calls are TRBV29-1 and TRBJ2-7, with TRBD2 matching over 13 bases. Trimming removed 7 bases from V and 3 bases from J; junction bases left unmatched: 0. The germline gives CDR1 SQVTM, CDR2 ANQGSEA. There are 12 residues in the CDR3. CDR3 coding DNA: TGCAGCGGGACTAGCGGGAGCTACGAGCAGTACTTC. Translation gives CSGTSGSYEQYF.

This clone occurred a few times. This chain joins TRBV27 and TRBJ2-7; a weak D match, TRBD2 (5 bases). V lost 5 bases and J 0 bases, leaving 8 bases between the germline ends. The CDR3 contains 13 residues. The germline CDR1 and CDR2 sequences are MNHEY and SMNVEV (reference sequence). The CDR3 bases are TGTGCCAGCAGTCGCACTAGCTCCTACGAGCAGTACTTC. Its protein product is CASSRTSSYEQYF.

This chain connects TRBV5-1 to TRBJ2-5; D ambiguous. Trimming stripped 0 bases from V and 2 bases from J, with 8 bases between. The germline gives CDR1 SGHRS, CDR2 YFSETQ. This CDR3 has 14 amino acids. The CDR3 DNA reads as TGCGCCAGCAGCTTGGTACAGCGACAAGAGACCCAGTACTTC. Amino acid sequence: CASSLVQRQETQYF.

This clone came up a few times. The CDR3 spells CASSRRENEQFF. The CDR3 nucleotides are TGTGCCAGCAGCCGGCGGGAAAATGAGCAGTTCTTC. The rearrangement joins TRBV6-6 to TRBJ2-1, with D perhaps matching TRBD2 (6 bases). This CDR3 contains 12 residues. V was clipped by 6 bases and J by 7 bases, with 10 bases between them. From germline, CDR1 is MNHNY and CDR2 SVGAGI (reference sequence).

This clone has more than one count but fewer than ten. The chain links TRBV4-3 to TRBJ1-5; maybe TRBD1 (5 bases). This CDR3 spans 15 amino acids. Trimming removed 4 bases from V and 6 bases from J, with 16 bases in between. CDR1 is LGHNA and CDR2 is YSLEER in the germline V gene. CDR3 loop: CASSRSLTVGQPQHF. CDR3 DNA: TGCGCCAGCAGCCGTTCATTGACAGTGGGTCAGCCCCAGCATTTT.

This clone was counted a few times. The chain uses TRBV19 and TRBJ2-1, with 9 bases that match TRBD2. The CDR3 is made up of 15 amino acids. V lost 4 bases, J lost 3 bases, and 4 bases stayed unmatched. Germline-derived CDR1 and CDR2 are LNHDA and SQIVND (reference sequence). The CDR3 loop is CASSNSGRVYNEQFF. The CDR3 DNA follows: TGTGCCAGTAGTAATAGCGGGAGAGTCTACAATGAGCAGTTCTTC.

The gene calls are TRBV13 and TRBJ2-1, with D possibly being TRBD1 or TRBD2 (6 bases each). Germline V gene data show CDR1 as PRHDT and CDR2 as FYEKMQ (reference sequence). This CDR3 region has 16 residues. V lost 5 bases and J lost 6, with 20 bases in between. The CDR3: CASSPRGVRGGNEQFF. Written as DNA, the CDR3 is TGTGCCAGCAGCCCTCGGGGAGTCAGGGGAGGCAATGAGCAGTTCTTC. The full variable domain, completed using reference TRBV13 and TRBJ2-1, is AAGVIQSPRHLIKEKRETATLKCYPIPRHDTVYWYQQGPGQDPQFLISFYEKMQSDKGSIPDRFSAQQFSDYHSELNMSSLELGDSALYFCASSPRGVRGGNEQFFGPGTRLTVL.

Only a few counts were recorded for this clone. The chain is built from TRBV9 and TRBJ2-3; TRBD2 aligns across 8 bases. Per the germline V gene, CDR1 is SGDLS and CDR2 is YYNGEE. The CDR3 spans 18 residues. Trimming removed 0 bases from V and 2 bases from J; junction bases left unmatched: 11. The CDR3, as DNA: TGTGCCAGCAGCGTAGGTCTTTCGCGGGAGGCCTTCACAGATACGCAGTATTTT. Its translation: CASSVGLSREAFTDTQYF.

The chain employs TRBV7-6 and TRBJ2-3; 7 bases agree with TRBD2. V gave up 6 bases and J gave up 0 bases; unmatched junction bases: 6. Germline CDR1 and CDR2: SGHVS and FNYEAQ. The CDR3 sequence is 15 residues long. The CDR3 here is CASSFSGSSTDTQYF. The DNA of the CDR3 is TGTGCCAGCAGTTTTAGCGGGTCTAGCACAGATACGCAGTATTTT. Drawing the rest from reference TRBV7-6 and TRBJ2-3, the complete variable domain is GAGVSQSPRYKVTKRGQDVALRCDPISGHVSLYWYRQALGQGPEFLTYFNYEAQQDKSGLPNDRFSAERPEGSISTLTIQRTEQRDSAMYRCASSFSGSSTDTQYFGPGTRLTVL.

This chain connects TRBV5-4 to TRBJ2-3; D gene ambiguous. Germline V gene lookup returns CDR1 SGHNT and CDR2 YYREEE (reference sequence). This CDR3 spans 14 amino acids. V was pared by 5 bases and J by 12 bases, with 22 bases between. CDR3 sequence (DNA): TGTGCCAGCAGTTTTGGTAGAACCGTGGGCAGCCAGTATTTT. It translates to CASSFGRTVGSQYF.

This sequence joins TRBV14 and TRBJ2-3; no reliable D call. The CDR3 consists of 17 residues. Trimming cost V 4 bases and J 2 bases, with 19 bases left between them. The germline gives CDR1 SGHDN, CDR2 FVKESK. The chain's CDR3 is CASSPIWGPATTDTQYF. The CDR3 DNA reads TGTGCCAGCAGCCCAATTTGGGGTCCCGCTACCACAGATACGCAGTATTTT.

In nucleotides, the CDR3 is TGTGCCACCAGCAGGGCATACAGGGAAGCCGACTATGGCTACACCTTC. It codes for CATSRAYREADYGYTF. This chain uses TRBV15 with TRBJ1-2, with TRBD1 as a possible D gene (6 bases). CDR1 and CDR2 from the germline V gene are LNHNV and YYDKDF (reference sequence). Trimming took 3 bases from V and 3 from J, leaving 17 bases between them. CDR3 length: 16 residues.

This chain joins TRBV9 and TRBJ2-6, with D maybe TRBD2 (6 bases). The CDR3 is 16 residues long. Trimming left V 7 bases short and J 1 base short, with 15 bases between. Looked up from germline, CDR1 is SGDLS and CDR2 is YYNGEE. CDR3 protein: CASAGTPRSGANVLTF. The CDR3 nucleotides read TGTGCCAGCGCCGGGACTCCAAGGTCTGGGGCCAACGTCCTGACTTTC.

The chain uses TRBV2 and TRBJ1-1; D is possibly TRBD1 (6 bases). Trimming stripped 6 bases from V and 0 bases from J, with 11 bases between. Germline V gene data show CDR1 as SNHLY and CDR2 as FYNNEI. This CDR3 has 14 residues. The CDR3 sequence: CASSFGQLNTEAFF. The CDR3 region has the DNA TGTGCCAGCAGCTTCGGACAGCTGAACACTGAAGCTTTCTTT.

This clone has only a few counts. J is TRBJ2-5 and V is TRBV7-9, with TRBD2 matching over 9 bases. The CDR3 is made up of 14 amino acids. Germline-derived CDR1 and CDR2 are SEHNR and FQNEAQ (reference sequence). The trim removed 5 bases at V and 1 base at J, leaving 2 bases unmatched. In DNA form, the CDR3 reads TGTGCCAGCAGCGTTAGCGGGGGCCAAGAGACCCAGTACTTC. Its protein is CASSVSGGQETQYF.